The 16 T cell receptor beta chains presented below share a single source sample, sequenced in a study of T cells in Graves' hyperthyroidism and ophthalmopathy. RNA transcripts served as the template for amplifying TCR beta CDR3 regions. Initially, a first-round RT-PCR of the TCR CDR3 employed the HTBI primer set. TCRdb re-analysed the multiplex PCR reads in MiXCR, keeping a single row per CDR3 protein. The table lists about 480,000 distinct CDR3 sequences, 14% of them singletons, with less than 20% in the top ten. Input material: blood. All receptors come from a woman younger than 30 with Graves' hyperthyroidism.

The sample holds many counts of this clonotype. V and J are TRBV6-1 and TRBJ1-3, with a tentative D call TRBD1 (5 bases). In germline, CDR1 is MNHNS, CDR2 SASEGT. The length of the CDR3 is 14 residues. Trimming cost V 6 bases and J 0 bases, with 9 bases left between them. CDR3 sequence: CASSQGGSGNTIYF. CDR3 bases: TGTGCCAGCAGCCAGGGAGGCTCTGGAAACACCATATATTTT.

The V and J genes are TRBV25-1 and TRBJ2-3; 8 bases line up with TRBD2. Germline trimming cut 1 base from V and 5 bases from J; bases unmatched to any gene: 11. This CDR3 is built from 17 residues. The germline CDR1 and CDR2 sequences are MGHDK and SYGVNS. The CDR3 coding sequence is TGTGCCAGCAGTGAATCTCCCCCGGGACGGGGGGGAGATACGCAGTATTTT. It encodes CASSESPPGRGGDTQYF.

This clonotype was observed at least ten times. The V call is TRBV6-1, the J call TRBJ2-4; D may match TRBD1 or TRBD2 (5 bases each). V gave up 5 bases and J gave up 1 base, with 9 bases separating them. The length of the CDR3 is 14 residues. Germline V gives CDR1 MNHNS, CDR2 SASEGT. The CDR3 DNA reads TGTGCCAGCAGTAGTTGGGGGGCCAAAAACATTCAGTACTTC. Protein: CASSSWGAKNIQYF.

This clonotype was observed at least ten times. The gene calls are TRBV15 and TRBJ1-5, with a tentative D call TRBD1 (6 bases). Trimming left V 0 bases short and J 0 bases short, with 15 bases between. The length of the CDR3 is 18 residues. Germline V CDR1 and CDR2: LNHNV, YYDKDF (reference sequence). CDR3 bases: TGTGCCACCAGCAGAGATGTGGGGGGCCAGCATAGCAATCAGCCCCAGCATTTT. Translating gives CATSRDVGGQHSNQPQHF.

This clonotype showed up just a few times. CDR3 nucleotide sequence: TGCGCCAGCAGCTTGAAACAGGGCACCTACAATGAGCAGTTCTTC. It is translated as CASSLKQGTYNEQFF. The rearrangement links TRBV5-1 to TRBJ2-1; D perhaps matches TRBD1 (6 bases). Germline loops: CDR1 SGHRS, CDR2 YFSETQ. The CDR3 runs 15 residues. The ends were cut back, 1 base at V and 2 bases at J, with 10 bases in the middle.

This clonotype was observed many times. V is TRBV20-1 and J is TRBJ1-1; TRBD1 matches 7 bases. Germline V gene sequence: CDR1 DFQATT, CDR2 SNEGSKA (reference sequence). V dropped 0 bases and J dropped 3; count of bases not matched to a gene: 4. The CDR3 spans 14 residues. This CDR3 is CSARDQGVDTEAFF. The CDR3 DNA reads TGCAGTGCTAGAGATCAGGGGGTGGACACTGAAGCTTTCTTT.

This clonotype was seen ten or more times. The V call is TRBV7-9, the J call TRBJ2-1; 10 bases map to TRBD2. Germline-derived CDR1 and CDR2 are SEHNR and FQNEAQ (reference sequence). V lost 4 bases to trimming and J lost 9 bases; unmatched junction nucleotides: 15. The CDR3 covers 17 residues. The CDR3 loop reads CASSSLMSSGRRGEQFF. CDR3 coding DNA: TGTGCCAGCAGCTCCCTGATGAGTAGCGGGAGGAGGGGTGAGCAGTTCTTC.

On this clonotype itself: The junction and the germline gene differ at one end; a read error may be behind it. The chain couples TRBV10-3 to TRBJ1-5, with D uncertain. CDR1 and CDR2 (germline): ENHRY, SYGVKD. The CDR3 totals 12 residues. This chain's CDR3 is CAISTPGEPRHF. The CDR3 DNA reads TGTGCCATCAGTACCCCGGGAGAGCCCCGGCATTTT.

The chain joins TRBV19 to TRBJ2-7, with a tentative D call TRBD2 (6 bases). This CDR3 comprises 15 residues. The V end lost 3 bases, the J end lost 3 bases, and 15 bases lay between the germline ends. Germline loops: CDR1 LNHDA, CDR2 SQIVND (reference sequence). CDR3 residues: CASSIGSGGVYEQYF. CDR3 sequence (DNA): TGTGCCAGTAGTATCGGTAGCGGAGGGGTCTACGAGCAGTACTTC.

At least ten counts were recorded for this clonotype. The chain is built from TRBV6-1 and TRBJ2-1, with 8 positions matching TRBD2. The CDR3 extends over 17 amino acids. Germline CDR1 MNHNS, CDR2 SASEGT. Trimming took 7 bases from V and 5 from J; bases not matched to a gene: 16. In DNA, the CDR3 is TGTGCCAGCAAGCGTTTAGCGGGACCCCGGGGGGACAATGAGCAGTTCTTC. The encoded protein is CASKRLAGPRGDNEQFF.

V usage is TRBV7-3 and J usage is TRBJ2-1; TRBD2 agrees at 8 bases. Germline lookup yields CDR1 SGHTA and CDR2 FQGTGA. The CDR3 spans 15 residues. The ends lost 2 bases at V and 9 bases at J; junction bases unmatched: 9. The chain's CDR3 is CASSLFLGRDSEQFF. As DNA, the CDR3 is TGTGCCAGCAGCTTATTCCTCGGGAGGGACTCTGAGCAGTTCTTC.

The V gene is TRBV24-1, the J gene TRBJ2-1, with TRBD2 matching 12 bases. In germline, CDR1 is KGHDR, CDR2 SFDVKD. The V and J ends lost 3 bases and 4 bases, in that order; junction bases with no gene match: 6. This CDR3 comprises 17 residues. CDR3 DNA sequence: TGTGCCACCAGTGATCACCGGACTAGCGGGATATACAATGAGCAGTTCTTC. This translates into CATSDHRTSGIYNEQFF.

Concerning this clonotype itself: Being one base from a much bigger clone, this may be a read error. CDR3 sequence (DNA): TGTGCCAGCAGACAAAGTCCCCGGGCCGGGGAGCTGTTTTTT. This encodes CASRQSPRAGELFF. The genes are TRBV12-3 or TRBV12-4 and TRBJ2-2; D is unclear. This CDR3 is 14 amino acids long. V was cut by 6 bases and J by 6 bases, with 14 bases left in between.

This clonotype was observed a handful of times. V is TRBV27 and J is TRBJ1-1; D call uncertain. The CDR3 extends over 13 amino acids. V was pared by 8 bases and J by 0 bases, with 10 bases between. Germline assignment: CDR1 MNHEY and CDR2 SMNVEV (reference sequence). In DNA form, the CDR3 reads TGTGCCAGCCAAGAGGCAGTGAACACTGAAGCTTTCTTT. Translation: CASQEAVNTEAFF.

CDR3 in DNA: TGTGCCAGTGTTACGACTGGATACACCGGGGAGCTGTTTTTT. Translating it yields CASVTTGYTGELFF. V usage is TRBV19 and J usage is TRBJ2-2; no firm D call. V lost 8 bases and J lost 3, with 13 bases in between. CDR3 length: 14 amino acids. The germline V gene encodes CDR1 LNHDA and CDR2 SQIVND (reference sequence).

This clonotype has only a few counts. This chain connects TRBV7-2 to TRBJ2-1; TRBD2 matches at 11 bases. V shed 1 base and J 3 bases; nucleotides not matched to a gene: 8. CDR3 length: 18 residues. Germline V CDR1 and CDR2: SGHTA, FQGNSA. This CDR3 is CASSLVAGGPFGYNEQFF. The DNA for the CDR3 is TGTGCCAGCAGCTTAGTAGCGGGAGGGCCGTTCGGCTACAATGAGCAGTTCTTC.